Listed here are 5 T cell receptor beta chains from one sample, sequenced in a study of T cell repertoires in cytomegalovirus infection. TCRdb redid the calling of the reads with MiXCR, one entry per CDR3 protein. The sample holds about 310,000 distinct CDR3 sequences, roughly 9.3% seen once. Sequenced: PBMCs. The receptor source for this set is a human donor in good health (CMV status not recorded). Some clones in this sample may be carry-over from other donors' samples.

In this sample, this clonotype turned up many times. The V and J genes are TRBV2 and TRBJ1-5, with D maybe TRBD1 (5 bases). The germline V and J ends were trimmed by 2 bases and 7 bases, with 12 bases remaining between them. The CDR3 sequence is 14 residues long. Germline CDR1 and CDR2: SNHLY and FYNNEI. The CDR3 sequence: CASSETGVGQPQHF. The CDR3 DNA follows: TGTGCCAGCAGTGAAACGGGGGTCGGCCAGCCCCAGCATTTT.

A few counts support this clonotype. The J gene is TRBJ1-4, the V gene TRBV18; D is unclear. V was clipped by 0 bases and J by 1 base, with 18 bases between them. Germline CDR1 is KGHSH and CDR2 is LQKENI. This CDR3 contains 19 residues. The CDR3 coding sequence is TGTGCCAGCTCACCACCTATGGGAGGTGGCATGAAAACTAATGAAAAACTGTTTTTT. Translating it yields CASSPPMGGGMKTNEKLFF.

This clonotype appeared many times. The rearrangement uses TRBV15 and TRBJ1-4; a weak D match, TRBD1 (5 bases). The length of the CDR3 is 13 residues. V was trimmed by 3 bases and J by 11 bases, leaving 13 bases between them. The germline V gene has CDR1 LNHNV and CDR2 YYDKDF (reference sequence). CDR3 sequence (DNA): TGTGCCACCAGCAGGAACGGGGGGGGGAAACTGTTTTTT. This gives the protein CATSRNGGGKLFF.

This clonotype was seen at least ten times. This chain joins TRBV28 and TRBJ2-1, with TRBD2 matching over 13 bases. The CDR3 has 19 residues. The V gene end was trimmed by 6 bases and the J gene end by 0 bases; junction bases not matched to a gene: 11. Germline V gene lookup returns CDR1 MDHEN and CDR2 SYDVKM. The CDR3 DNA is TGTGCCAGCAGCGGACTAGCGGGGGACGTCCTGAGCTCCTACAATGAGCAGTTCTTC. Residues: CASSGLAGDVLSSYNEQFF.

In this sample, this clonotype turned up a few times. The chain uses TRBV20-1 and TRBJ1-1, with TRBD1 matching 8 bases. The V and J ends lost 6 bases and 11 bases, in that order; junction bases with no gene match: 5. The CDR3 runs 10 residues. The germline CDR1 and CDR2 sequences are DFQATT and SNEGSKA (reference sequence). CDR3 loop: CSATDREAFF. Here the CDR3 DNA reads TGCAGTGCCACGGACAGGGAGGCTTTCTTT.